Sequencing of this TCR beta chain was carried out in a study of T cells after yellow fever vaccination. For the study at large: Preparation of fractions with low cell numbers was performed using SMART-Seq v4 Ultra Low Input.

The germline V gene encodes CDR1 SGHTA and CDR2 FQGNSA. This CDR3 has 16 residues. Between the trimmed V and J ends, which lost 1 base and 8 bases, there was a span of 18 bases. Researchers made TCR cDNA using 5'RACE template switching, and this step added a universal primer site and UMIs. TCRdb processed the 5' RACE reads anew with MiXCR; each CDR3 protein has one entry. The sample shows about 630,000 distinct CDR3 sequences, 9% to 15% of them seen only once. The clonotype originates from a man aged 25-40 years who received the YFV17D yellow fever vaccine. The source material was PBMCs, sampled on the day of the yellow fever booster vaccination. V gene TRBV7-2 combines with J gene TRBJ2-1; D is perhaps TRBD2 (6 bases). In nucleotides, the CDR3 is TGTGCCAGCAGCTTAGGGATTCTAGCGTCATGGGATGAGCAGTTCTTC. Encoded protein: CASSLGILASWDEQFF.